Following are 25 T cell receptor beta chains from one sample sequenced in a study of CD8 T cells in ankylosing spondylitis. One entry per CDR3 protein, called by TCRdb with MiXCR from the 5' RACE reads. The table lists a few hundred thousand distinct CDR3 sequences, about 20% of them singletons. Sequenced input: blood, either unsorted or a sorted T cell fraction (not recorded which). The receptors shown here come from a male donor with ankylosing spondylitis or in good health (not recorded which).

This chain links TRBV4-1 with TRBJ2-1; 12 nucleotides match TRBD2. Germline V gives CDR1 MGHRA, CDR2 YSYEKL. This CDR3 comprises 17 residues. J gave up 0 bases and V 1 base, and 1 base lay outside the gene matches. Here the CDR3 reads CASSQATSGSSYNEQFF. The CDR3 DNA sequence: TGCGCCAGCAGCCAAGCGACTAGCGGGAGCTCCTACAATGAGCAGTTCTTC.

V and J are TRBV5-1 and TRBJ2-3; perhaps TRBD2 as D (7 bases). The CDR3 loop spans 16 amino acids. V was trimmed by 3 bases and J by 0 bases, leaving 14 bases between them. Germline assignment: CDR1 SGHRS and CDR2 YFSETQ. The CDR3 protein is CASSYRRGGSTDTQYF. The CDR3 coding sequence is TGCGCCAGCAGCTACCGTAGGGGGGGAAGCACAGATACGCAGTATTTT. The full variable domain, its missing parts supplied by reference TRBV5-1 and TRBJ2-3, is KAGVTQTPRYLIKTRGQQVTLSCSPISGHRSVSWYQQTPGQGLQFLFEYFSETQRNKGNFPGRFSGRQFSNSRSEMNVSTLELGDSALYLCASSYRRGGSTDTQYFGPGTRLTVL.

This clonotype showed up just a few times. CDR3 nucleotides: TGTGCCAGCAGCCGGGCAGGGAGCAGCAATCAGCCCCAGCATTTT. It specifies CASSRAGSSNQPQHF. The chain recombines TRBV3-1 with TRBJ1-5; maybe TRBD1 (5 bases). Trimming left V 4 bases short and J 1 base short, with 11 bases between. There are 15 residues in the CDR3. Germline V lookup: CDR1 LGHDT, CDR2 YNNKEL (reference sequence).

This clonotype was observed many times. This sequence may be a read error, since a much larger clone differs from it by one base. The chain carries TRBV5-1 and TRBJ2-5; D is undetermined. The CDR3 contains 11 residues. V lost 0 bases to trimming and J lost 5 bases, with 2 bases between them. Germline V CDR1 and CDR2: SGHRS, YFSETQ. CDR3 in amino acids: CASSLDETQYF. The CDR3 bases are TGCGCCAGCAGCTTGGACGAGACCCAGTACTTC.

The chain recombines TRBV20-1 with TRBJ1-5, with 7 bases identical to TRBD1. Germline V gene sequence: CDR1 DFQATT, CDR2 SNEGSKA (reference sequence). V trimming: 0 bases; J trimming: 5 bases; junction bases outside the gene matches: 7. The CDR3 is 15 residues long. In DNA, the CDR3 is TGCAGTGCTAGAGAGGGACAGATCGGCTATCAGCCCCAGCATTTT. This translates into CSAREGQIGYQPQHF.

The CDR3 loop is CASSLHNSNQPQHF. The CDR3 DNA reads TGTGCCAGCAGCTTACATAATAGCAATCAGCCCCAGCATTTT. The chain couples TRBV7-2 to TRBJ1-5, with D hard to call. CDR3 length equals 14 residues. CDR1 is SGHTA and CDR2 is FQGNSA in the germline V gene. V was clipped by 2 bases and J by 0 bases, with 5 bases between them.

This clonotype was counted a few times. J is TRBJ2-3 and V is TRBV10-3; 8 nucleotides match TRBD2. Germline V gene sequence: CDR1 ENHRY, CDR2 SYGVKD. This CDR3 region has 15 residues. With 3 bases clipped from V and 3 bases from J, the junction kept 5 bases outside the gene matches. This CDR3 is CAISEGGGRTDTQYF. The CDR3 DNA sequence: TGTGCCATCAGTGAAGGCGGGGGGAGGACAGATACGCAGTATTTT.

This clonotype was counted ten times or more. The CDR3 loop reads CASSQTMPGGPAEAFF. CDR3 coding DNA: TGTGCCAGCAGCCAAACTATGCCCGGGGGGCCCGCTGAAGCTTTCTTT. The rearrangement links TRBV4-2 to TRBJ1-1; maybe TRBD1 (6 bases). Germline CDR1 is LGHNA and CDR2 is YNFKEQ. The ends were cut back, 2 bases at V and 6 bases at J, with 19 bases in the middle. There are 16 residues in the CDR3.

The chain uses TRBV6-1 and TRBJ2-3; the D is unclear. V was shortened by 0 bases and J by 0 bases, with 7 bases between the two germline ends. Per the germline V gene, CDR1 is MNHNS and CDR2 is SASEGT. The CDR3 contains 15 residues. CDR3 amino acids: CASSEAPTSTDTQYF. Here the CDR3 DNA reads TGTGCCAGCAGTGAAGCGCCAACTAGCACAGATACGCAGTATTTT.

The chain uses TRBV27 and TRBJ2-3; the match to TRBD1 covers 8 bases. The V segment lost 5 bases and the J segment 6 bases; nucleotides outside the gene matches: 10. CDR3 length equals 15 residues. The germline CDR1 and CDR2 sequences are MNHEY and SMNVEV (reference sequence). The CDR3 bases are TGTGCCAGCAGTAAACGGACAGGGTCGATGGATACGCAGTATTTT. Translated: CASSKRTGSMDTQYF.

The table lists this clonotype with a few counts. This rearrangement joins TRBV12-3 or TRBV12-4 to TRBJ1-5; no reliable D call. With 6 bases removed from V and 1 base from J, the gap between germline ends came to 10 bases. This CDR3 has 14 residues. Here the CDR3 reads CASSPSRSNQPQHF. CDR3 DNA sequence: TGTGCCAGCAGCCCTTCCAGAAGCAATCAGCCCCAGCATTTT.

This chain connects TRBV11-2 to TRBJ1-1, with 7 bases matching TRBD1. With V trimmed by 4 bases and J by 0 bases, 5 bases remained unmatched. CDR3 length: 15 amino acids. Germline CDR1 reads SGHAT; CDR2 reads FQNNGV. As DNA, the CDR3 is TGTGCCAGCAGCTCAAGGACAGGCGTGAACACTGAAGCTTTCTTT. This gives the protein CASSSRTGVNTEAFF. Full variable domain (remainder filled in from reference TRBV11-2 and TRBJ1-1): EAGVAQSPRYKIIEKRQSVAFWCNPISGHATLYWYQQILGQGPKLLIQFQNNGVVDDSQLPKDRFSAERLKGVDSTLKIQPAKLEDSAVYLCASSSRTGVNTEAFFGQGTRLTVV.

This clonotype came up many times. This chain joins TRBV6-1 and TRBJ2-3; 11 nucleotides agree with TRBD2. Germline V CDR1 and CDR2: MNHNS, SASEGT. The V and J ends lost 6 bases and 2 bases, in that order; junction bases with no gene match: 7. The CDR3 has 16 amino acids. The CDR3 region is CASSHRLAGITDTQYF. The CDR3 DNA sequence: TGTGCCAGCAGCCACCGACTAGCGGGAATCACAGATACGCAGTATTTT.

CDR3 sequence: CASSPGEMSNQPQHF. In nucleotides, the CDR3 is TGCGCCAGCAGCCCCGGGGAGATGAGCAATCAGCCCCAGCATTTT. The rearrangement links TRBV5-1 to TRBJ1-5; no definite D call. Trimming pared 4 bases from V and 1 base from J, leaving 12 bases between. Germline loops: CDR1 SGHRS, CDR2 YFSETQ. The length of the CDR3 is 15 residues.

This clonotype turned up a few times. The rearrangement joins TRBV28 to TRBJ2-5, with TRBD1 identical over 7 bases. The CDR3 has 15 amino acids. The germline CDR1 and CDR2 sequences are MDHEN and SYDVKM. The V gene end was trimmed by 4 bases and the J gene end by 2 bases; junction bases not matched to a gene: 7. CDR3 protein: CASSSSPGQQETQYF. CDR3 nucleotides: TGTGCCAGCAGTTCAAGCCCGGGACAGCAAGAGACCCAGTACTTC.

This clonotype was detected many times. V usage is TRBV10-3 and J usage is TRBJ1-1, with 8 bases matching TRBD1. Germline CDR1 and CDR2: ENHRY and SYGVKD. The CDR3 is made up of 14 amino acids. The V and J ends lost 10 bases and 3 bases, in that order; junction bases with no gene match: 10. The CDR3 nucleotides read TGTGCCACAGGGACAGGTCGTTTGGACACTGAAGCTTTCTTT. Translation gives CATGTGRLDTEAFF.

This chain connects TRBV6-1 to TRBJ1-6; TRBD1 aligns across 7 bases. The CDR3 length is 14 residues. Germline V gives CDR1 MNHNS, CDR2 SASEGT. The V segment lost 10 bases and the J segment 7 bases; nucleotides outside the gene matches: 10. This chain's CDR3 is CATYSGTENSPLHF. DNA for the CDR3: TGTGCCACGTATTCCGGGACAGAGAATTCACCCCTCCACTTT.

The chain recombines TRBV6-5 with TRBJ1-1, with D unclear. The germline gives CDR1 MNHEY, CDR2 SVGAGI. V lost 0 bases and J lost 6, with 8 bases in between. The CDR3 extends over 13 amino acids. CDR3 in amino acids: CASSYSYGAEAFF. Here the CDR3 DNA reads TGTGCCAGCAGTTACTCTTATGGCGCTGAAGCTTTCTTT.

In this sample, this clonotype turned up a few times. The chain uses TRBV6-5 and TRBJ2-1; D might be TRBD1 (6 bases). The V end was cut by 2 bases, the J end by 2 bases, with 10 bases between. The germline V gene has CDR1 MNHEY and CDR2 SVGAGI. This CDR3 is built from 15 residues. DNA of the CDR3: TGTGCCAGCAGTTACCGGCAGGGGACCTACAATGAGCAGTTCTTC. Encoded protein: CASSYRQGTYNEQFF.

V usage is TRBV2 and J usage is TRBJ2-1; D tentatively fits TRBD1 or TRBD2 (6 bases each). The germline CDR1 and CDR2 sequences are SNHLY and FYNNEI. This CDR3 is built from 16 residues. Trimming removed 6 bases at V and 0 bases at J, with 15 bases between. Here the CDR3 reads CASRGARGSSYNEQFF. The CDR3 nucleotides read TGTGCCAGCAGGGGGGCCCGGGGGAGCTCCTACAATGAGCAGTTCTTC.

This clonotype was recorded a few times. This CDR3 is CASSFGRYEQYV. CDR3 DNA: TGTGCCAGCAGTTTTGGACGCTACGAGCAGTACGTC. This chain links TRBV12-3 or TRBV12-4 with TRBJ2-7; D gene uncertain. The length of the CDR3 is 12 residues. V was clipped by 3 bases and J by 3 bases, with 6 bases between them.

This clonotype was counted only a few times. J is TRBJ1-1 and V is TRBV7-6; 10 bases are shared with TRBD1. The CDR3 consists of 14 residues. Germline CDR1 and CDR2: SGHVS and FNYEAQ. J lost 11 bases, V lost 5 bases, and 11 bases had no gene match. In DNA, the CDR3 is TGTGCCAGCAGCCCAGGCCCCGGGACAGGGGACGCTTTCTTT. It codes for CASSPGPGTGDAFF.

This clonotype was detected only a few times. V usage is TRBV5-1 and J usage is TRBJ2-2, with 7 nucleotides matching TRBD1. This CDR3 is built from 16 residues. V lost 3 bases to trimming and J lost 0 bases; unmatched junction nucleotides: 5. Germline V CDR1 and CDR2: SGHRS, YFSETQ. This chain's CDR3 is CASSYRTGSNTGELFF. CDR3 nucleotide sequence: TGCGCCAGCAGCTACCGGACAGGCTCGAACACCGGGGAGCTGTTTTTT.

A few counts support this clonotype. The V and J genes are TRBV21-1 and TRBJ2-7. TRBV21-1 counts as a pseudogene. This CDR3 region has 18 residues. The CDR3 region is CASSKGYRRAWSSYEQYV. DNA for the CDR3: TGTGCCAGCAGCAAAGGGTATCGCAGAGCTTGGAGCTCCTACGAGCAGTACGTC.

This clonotype occurred a few times. This rearrangement joins TRBV7-6 to TRBJ2-3, with 7 bases matching TRBD2. Germline V lookup: CDR1 SGHVS, CDR2 FNYEAQ. V was pared by 2 bases and J by 4 bases, with 3 bases of the junction left unmatched. The CDR3 sequence is 14 residues long. The CDR3 coding sequence is TGTGCCAGCAGCTTAAATGGGGGGGCAGATACGCAGTATTTT. This sequence encodes CASSLNGGADTQYF. The whole variable domain, filled in from reference TRBV7-6 and TRBJ2-3, reads GAGVSQSPRYKVTKRGQDVALRCDPISGHVSLYWYRQALGQGPEFLTYFNYEAQQDKSGLPNDRFSAERPEGSISTLTIQRTEQRDSAMYRCASSLNGGADTQYFGPGTRLTVL.